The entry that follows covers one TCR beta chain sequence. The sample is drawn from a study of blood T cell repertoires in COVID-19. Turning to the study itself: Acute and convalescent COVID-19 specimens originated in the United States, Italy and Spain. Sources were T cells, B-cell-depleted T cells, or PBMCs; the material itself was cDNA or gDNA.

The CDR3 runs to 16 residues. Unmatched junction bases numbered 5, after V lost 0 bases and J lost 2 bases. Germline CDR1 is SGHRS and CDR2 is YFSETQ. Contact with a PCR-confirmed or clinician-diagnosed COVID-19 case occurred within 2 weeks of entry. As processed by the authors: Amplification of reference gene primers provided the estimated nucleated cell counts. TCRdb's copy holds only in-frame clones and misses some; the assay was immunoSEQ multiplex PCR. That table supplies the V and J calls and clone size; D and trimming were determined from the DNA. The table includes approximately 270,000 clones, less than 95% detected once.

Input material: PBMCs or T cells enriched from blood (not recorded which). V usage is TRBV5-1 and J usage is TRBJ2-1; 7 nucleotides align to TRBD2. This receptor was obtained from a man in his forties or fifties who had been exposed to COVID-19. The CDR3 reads CASSLGASGPYNEQFF. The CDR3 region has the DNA TGCGCCAGCAGCTTGGGGGCTAGCGGACCCTACAATGAGCAGTTCTTC.